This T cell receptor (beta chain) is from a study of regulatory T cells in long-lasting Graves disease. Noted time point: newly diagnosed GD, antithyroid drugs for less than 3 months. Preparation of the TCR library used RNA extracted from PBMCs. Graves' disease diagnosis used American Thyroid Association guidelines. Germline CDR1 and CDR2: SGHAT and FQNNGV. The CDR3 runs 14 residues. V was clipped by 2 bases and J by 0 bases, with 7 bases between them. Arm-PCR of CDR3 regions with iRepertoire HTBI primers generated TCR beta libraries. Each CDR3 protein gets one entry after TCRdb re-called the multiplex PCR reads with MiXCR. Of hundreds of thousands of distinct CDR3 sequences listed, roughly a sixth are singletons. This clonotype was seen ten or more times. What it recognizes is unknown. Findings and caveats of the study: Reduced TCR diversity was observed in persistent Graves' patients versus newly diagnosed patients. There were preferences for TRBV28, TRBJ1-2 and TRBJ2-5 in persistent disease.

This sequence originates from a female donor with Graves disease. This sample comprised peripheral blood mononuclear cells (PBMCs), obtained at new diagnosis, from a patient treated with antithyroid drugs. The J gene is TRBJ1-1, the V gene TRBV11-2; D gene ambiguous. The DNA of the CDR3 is TGTGCCAGCAGCTTAATCAGAATGAACACTGAAGCTTTCTTT. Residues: CASSLIRMNTEAFF.